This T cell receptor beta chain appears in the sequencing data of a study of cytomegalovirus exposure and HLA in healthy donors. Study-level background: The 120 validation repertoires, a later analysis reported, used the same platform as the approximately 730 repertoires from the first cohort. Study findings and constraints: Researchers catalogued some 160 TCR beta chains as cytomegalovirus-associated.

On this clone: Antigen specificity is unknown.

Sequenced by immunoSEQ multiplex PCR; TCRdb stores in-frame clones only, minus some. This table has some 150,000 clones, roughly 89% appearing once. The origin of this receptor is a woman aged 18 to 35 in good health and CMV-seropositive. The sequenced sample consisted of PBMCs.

The CDR3 sequence: CASSFLLAGTEQYF. Written as DNA, the CDR3 is TGTGCCAGCAGCTTTCTTCTAGCGGGAACCGAGCAGTACTTC. This chain connects TRBV11-2 to TRBJ2-7; TRBD2 agrees at 9 bases. Germline-derived CDR1 and CDR2 are SGHAT and FQNNGV. The CDR3 has 14 residues. The trim removed 3 bases at V and 6 bases at J, leaving 6 bases unmatched.